One sample yielded the 19 T cell receptor beta chains listed below, sequenced in a study of beta chain features in type 1 diabetes. Study-level results: In all four CD4+ subsets, TCRB CDR3 length was significantly, moderately reduced in type 1 diabetes.

No antigen is known for these receptors. TCRB transcripts that were expressed got sequenced, as all of the isolated RNA had been reverse transcribed. Libraries were prepared by immunoSEQ multiplex PCR; TCRdb keeps only in-frame clonotypes and omits some of them. The profile covers more than 550,000 clones, with roughly an eighth appearing a single time and 0.03% to 0.04% taken by the ten largest. Sequencing was performed on naive CD4+ T cells from blood. The receptors here all came from a man aged 18-30 years with type 1 diabetes.

Of note for this clone: Its ends do not fully match the called genes, so a read error is possible. Here the CDR3 reads CASSLEKSTDTQYF. The CDR3 DNA sequence: TGTGCTAGCAGCTTAGAGAAGAGCACAGATACGCAGTATTTT. The chain is built from TRBV7-7 and TRBJ2-3; the D is unclear. The CDR3 runs 14 residues. The germline V gene encodes CDR1 SSHAT and CDR2 FNYEAQ (reference sequence).

This clone was seen only a few times. CDR3 sequence reads: CAWSVNSGKYEQYF. In nucleotides, the CDR3 is TGTGCCTGGAGTGTAAATTCAGGGAAATACGAGCAGTACTTC. The rearrangement joins TRBV30 to TRBJ2-7; possible D gene TRBD1, 5 bases. Germline CDR1 GTSNPN, CDR2 SVGIG (reference sequence). V gave up 0 bases and J gave up 4 bases, with 13 bases separating them. The CDR3 runs to 14 residues.

The chain uses TRBV11-2 and TRBJ1-6; D gene unclear. The CDR3 runs to 14 residues. Germline values: CDR1 SGHAT, CDR2 FQNNGV. V lost 0 bases and J 7 bases, leaving 7 bases between the germline ends. The CDR3 nucleotides are TGTGCCAGCAGCTTAGACAGGTGGAATTCACCCCTCCACTTT. Translation: CASSLDRWNSPLHF.

This clone has just one count. The gene calls are TRBV2 and TRBJ2-4; maybe TRBD1 (5 bases). The CDR3 has 15 amino acids. V lost 6 bases to trimming and J lost 1 base, with 13 bases between them. Germline loops: CDR1 SNHLY, CDR2 FYNNEI. CDR3 protein: CASSWTPGAKNIQYF. For the CDR3, the DNA is TGTGCCAGCAGCTGGACACCAGGCGCCAAAAACATTCAGTACTTC. Filled out from reference TRBV2 and TRBJ2-4, the complete variable domain reads EPEVTQTPSHQVTQMGQEVILRCVPISNHLYFYWYRQILGQKVEFLVSFYNNEISEKSEIFDDQFSVERPDGSNFTLKIRSTKLEDSAMYFCASSWTPGAKNIQYFGAGTRLSVL.

The chain carries TRBV9 and TRBJ2-2; no firm D call. Per the germline V gene, CDR1 is SGDLS and CDR2 is YYNGEE. The V gene lost 3 bases and the J gene lost 3 bases, with 12 bases spanning the gap. There are 15 residues in the CDR3. The CDR3 protein is CASSAVPRDTGELFF. The CDR3 DNA is TGTGCCAGCAGCGCGGTCCCCCGGGACACCGGGGAGCTGTTTTTT.

This clone was detected only a few times. The chain uses TRBV15 and TRBJ1-1; 7 nucleotides match TRBD1. The CDR3 is 16 amino acids. The junction had 7 bases not matched to a gene; V was cut back by 3 bases and J by 0 bases. Per the germline V gene, CDR1 is LNHNV and CDR2 is YYDKDF (reference sequence). The CDR3 reads CATSREGGPMNTEAFF. CDR3 in DNA: TGTGCCACCAGCAGGGAAGGGGGCCCAATGAACACTGAAGCTTTCTTT.

The chain joins TRBV6-5 to TRBJ2-2, with 11 bases matching TRBD2. The CDR3 totals 15 residues. Germline loops: CDR1 MNHEY, CDR2 SVGAGI. V dropped 6 bases and J dropped 6; count of bases not matched to a gene: 6. CDR3 sequence reads: CASSRSLAGAGELFF. For the CDR3, the DNA is TGTGCCAGCAGCCGGTCACTAGCGGGAGCCGGGGAGCTGTTTTTT.

Of note for this clone: Other DNA sequences in this sample translate to the same CDR3. The rearrangement joins TRBV6-5 to TRBJ1-1; possibly TRBD1 for D (5 bases). Trimming pared 6 bases from V and 4 bases from J, leaving 12 bases between. Per germline, CDR1 MNHEY and CDR2 SVGAGI. The CDR3 is 13 amino acids. CDR3 amino acids: CASSRSGGTEAFF. Written as DNA, the CDR3 is TGTGCCAGCAGCCGCAGTGGGGGCACTGAAGCTTTCTTT.

This clone was seen a few times. The V gene is TRBV29-1, the J gene TRBJ2-1; 9 positions agree with TRBD1. Germline loops: CDR1 SQVTM, CDR2 ANQGSEA. CDR3 size: 15 residues. The CDR3 loop reads CARGDRAGSYNEQFF. CDR3 DNA: TGCGCCCGGGGGGACAGGGCCGGCTCCTACAATGAGCAGTTCTTC.

This clone has a handful of counts. This sequence joins TRBV11-2 and TRBJ2-1; D possibly corresponds to TRBD1 (5 bases). The CDR3 covers 13 residues. V shed 8 bases and J shed 2 bases, with 10 bases lying between them. Looked up from germline, CDR1 is SGHAT and CDR2 is FQNNGV. CDR3 DNA sequence: TGTGCCAGCGACCAGGGTGCCTACAATGAGCAGTTCTTC. Its translation is CASDQGAYNEQFF. Using reference TRBV11-2 and TRBJ2-1 for the parts outside the CDR3, the full variable domain is EAGVAQSPRYKIIEKRQSVAFWCNPISGHATLYWYQQILGQGPKLLIQFQNNGVVDDSQLPKDRFSAERLKGVDSTLKIQPAKLEDSAVYLCASDQGAYNEQFFGPGTRLTVL.

A single count supports this clone. The chain carries TRBV2 and TRBJ1-2, with no clear D. Germline values: CDR1 SNHLY, CDR2 FYNNEI. The length of the CDR3 is 13 residues. V was shortened by 7 bases and J by 2 bases, with 11 bases between the two germline ends. The CDR3 DNA follows: TGTGCCAGCATTCTGGACGGAAACTATGGCTACACCTTC. Its protein product is CASILDGNYGYTF.

V and J are TRBV5-1 and TRBJ2-1; 8 bases are shared with TRBD1. The CDR3 is made up of 17 amino acids. V shed 0 bases and J 0 bases; nucleotides not matched to a gene: 5. CDR1 is SGHRS, CDR2 YFSETQ, per germline. The CDR3 is CASSLATGASSYNEQFF. CDR3 coding DNA: TGCGCCAGCAGCTTGGCGACAGGGGCCAGCTCCTACAATGAGCAGTTCTTC.

This clone was observed a handful of times. The chain employs TRBV7-3 and TRBJ2-7; weak D call: TRBD1 (5 bases). Trimming stripped 3 bases from V and 4 bases from J, with 19 bases between. This CDR3 has 16 residues. In germline, CDR1 is SGHTA, CDR2 FQGTGA. The CDR3 DNA reads TGTGCCAGCAGCTTGGGGCGAGCAGGCCCCTCTTACGAGCAGTACTTC. This translates into CASSLGRAGPSYEQYF. Full variable domain (outside the CDR3, taken from reference TRBV7-3 and TRBJ2-7): GAGVSQTPSNKVTEKGKYVELRCDPISGHTALYWYRQSLGQGPEFLIYFQGTGAADDSGLPNDRFFAVRPEGSVSTLKIQRTERGDSAVYLCASSLGRAGPSYEQYFGPGTRLTVT.

This clone was counted a few times. This chain uses TRBV6-6 with TRBJ2-7; D not certain. Germline-derived CDR1 and CDR2 are MNHNY and SVGAGI (reference sequence). CDR3 length equals 15 residues. Trimming took 6 bases from V and 2 from J, leaving 17 bases between them. For the CDR3, the DNA is TGTGCCAGCAGCCTCCCCGGATTCAAAACCTACGAGCAGTACTTC. It specifies CASSLPGFKTYEQYF.

The chain couples TRBV12-5 to TRBJ2-1; 14 bases are a match to TRBD2. CDR3 size: 15 residues. V shed 4 bases and J 8 bases; nucleotides not matched to a gene: 4. Per the germline V gene, CDR1 is LGHNT and CDR2 is FRNRAP. CDR3 DNA: TGTGCTAGTGGTTCGGGGACTAGCGGGAGTGATGAGCAGTTCTTC. As protein: CASGSGTSGSDEQFF. The full variable domain, rest sourced from reference TRBV12-5 and TRBJ2-1, is DARVTQTPRHKVTEMGQEVTMRCQPILGHNTVFWYRQTMMQGLELLAYFRNRAPLDDSGMPKDRFSAEMPDATLATLKIQPSEPRDSAVYFCASGSGTSGSDEQFFGPGTRLTVL.

About this clone itself: Other DNA sequences in this sample translate to the same CDR3. V and J are TRBV2 and TRBJ2-7, with D perhaps matching TRBD1 (5 bases). The germline V gene has CDR1 SNHLY and CDR2 FYNNEI. CDR3 length: 12 residues. The V end was cut by 4 bases, the J end by 2 bases, with 6 bases between. DNA for the CDR3: TGTGCCAGCAGTGGACAGCCCTACGAGCAGTACTTC. This gives the protein CASSGQPYEQYF.

This clone was found a few times. Compared with germline, one end of the junction differs, possibly owing to a read error. The sample contains more than one DNA sequence encoding this CDR3. This sequence joins TRBV29-1 and TRBJ2-7, with D hard to call. The length of the CDR3 is 8 residues. CDR1 and CDR2 (germline): SQVTM, ANQGSEA. CDR3 amino acids: CSPGLSDF. The CDR3 DNA reads TGCAGCCCCGGGCTCTCGGATTTC.

This clone was seen a few times. The J gene is TRBJ2-3, the V gene TRBV5-1; D is perhaps TRBD2 (6 bases). V lost 0 bases to trimming and J lost 4 bases, with 9 bases between them. Germline V lookup: CDR1 SGHRS, CDR2 YFSETQ. The CDR3 sequence is 14 residues long. The CDR3 reads CASSLDAGPDTQYF. The CDR3 coding sequence is TGCGCCAGCAGCTTGGACGCGGGGCCAGATACGCAGTATTTT.

In this sample, this clone turned up a few times. V usage is TRBV6-1 and J usage is TRBJ2-3; D uncertain. The germline gives CDR1 MNHNS, CDR2 SASEGT. The CDR3 is made up of 12 amino acids. Trimming pared 4 bases from V and 5 bases from J, leaving 7 bases between. CDR3: CASSAWGDTQYF. CDR3 nucleotides: TGTGCCAGCAGTGCTTGGGGAGATACGCAGTATTTT.